This TCR beta chain derives from a study of early T cells in non-severe SARS-CoV-2 infection. Molecules of cDNA were individually given unique molecular identifiers that were attached to them. TCRdb processed the 5' RACE reads anew with MiXCR; each CDR3 protein has one entry. The data hold under 85,000 distinct CDR3 sequences, with 10% to 15% observed a single time. V lost 4 bases, J lost 5 bases, and 15 bases lay in between. Germline V gene sequence: CDR1 MRHNA, CDR2 SNTAGT. The CDR3 sequence is 15 residues long. Sequenced input: whole blood. This rearrangement joins TRBV6-4 to TRBJ1-5; no clear D. This TCR derives from an adult who was a healthcare worker with PCR-confirmed SARS-CoV-2 infection or an uninfected control (not recorded which). The CDR3 spells CASSVTGQIDQPQHF. The DNA for the CDR3 is TGTGCCAGCAGTGTGACGGGTCAGATCGATCAGCCCCAGCATTTT.